One sample yielded the 7 T cell receptor beta chains listed below, sequenced in a study of OX40 agonist ivuxolimab in advanced cancers. The protocol was immunoSEQ multiplex PCR, while the TCRdb copy is restricted to in-frame clones and leaves out a portion. In the table there are about 10,000 clones, 60% to 75% of which are singletons. The sequenced sample was CD4+ or CD8+ T cells sorted from blood, obtained in a trial of the OX40 agonist ivuxolimab. These receptors were taken from an adult with an advanced solid tumor such as melanoma, head and neck, liver or kidney cancer.

This clone was observed a handful of times. This chain uses TRBV6-5 with TRBJ1-2; 9 positions agree with TRBD1. Per germline, CDR1 MNHEY and CDR2 SVGAGI. The V segment lost 6 bases and the J segment 7 bases; nucleotides outside the gene matches: 6. The CDR3 spans 13 residues. CDR3: CASSRNRGLGYTF. In DNA, the CDR3 is TGTGCCAGCAGCCGGAACAGGGGGCTTGGCTACACCTTC.

J is TRBJ2-7 and V is TRBV6-5; D possibly corresponds to TRBD2 (5 bases). CDR1 is MNHEY and CDR2 is SVGAGI in the germline V gene. This CDR3 spans 14 amino acids. Trimming took 5 bases from V and 2 from J, leaving 13 bases between them. CDR3 protein: CASSEKGLAYEQYF. The DNA of the CDR3 is TGTGCCAGCAGTGAAAAAGGACTTGCCTACGAGCAGTACTTC.

This clone ranks as large. The chain combines TRBV15 with TRBJ1-2; D gene unclear. The ends were cut back, 5 bases at V and 0 bases at J, with 13 bases in the middle. The V gene's germline CDR1 is LNHNV and CDR2 YYDKDF (reference sequence). The CDR3 contains 15 residues. CDR3 in DNA: TGTGCCACCAGCGAAGACGGGGTCCCTAACTATGGCTACACCTTC. It is translated as CATSEDGVPNYGYTF.

This CDR3 reads CASSWGLGTDTQYF. Written as DNA, the CDR3 is TGTGCCAGTAGTTGGGGACTAGGTACAGATACGCAGTATTTT. V gene TRBV19 combines with J gene TRBJ2-3, with TRBD2 matching 8 bases. The CDR3 loop spans 14 amino acids. After removal of 5 bases from V and 3 bases from J, the junction contained 4 bases not matched to a gene. Germline V lookup: CDR1 LNHDA, CDR2 SQIVND (reference sequence). Full variable domain (remainder filled in from reference TRBV19 and TRBJ2-3): DGGITQSPKYLFRKEGQNVTLSCEQNLNHDAMYWYRQDPGQGLRLIYYSQIVNDFQKGDIAEGYSVSREKKESFPLTVTSAQKNPTAFYLCASSWGLGTDTQYFGPGTRLTVL.

This clone was seen only a few times. The chain couples TRBV7-9 to TRBJ2-3; D is perhaps TRBD1 (6 bases). CDR1 is SEHNR, CDR2 FQNEAQ, per germline (reference sequence). The length of the CDR3 is 16 residues. The V gene lost 4 bases and the J gene lost 4 bases, with 18 bases spanning the gap. The CDR3 loop reads CASSSQTGEGPDTQYF. CDR3 sequence (DNA): TGTGCCAGCAGCTCACAGACAGGAGAGGGGCCAGATACGCAGTATTTT.

This sequence joins TRBV11-2 and TRBJ2-3, with 8 positions matching TRBD1. The CDR3 spans 19 residues. The V segment lost 0 bases and the J segment 0 bases; nucleotides outside the gene matches: 11. CDR1 and CDR2 from the germline V gene are SGHAT and FQNNGV. This chain's CDR3 is CASSLDWDRRTSSTDTQYF. CDR3 in DNA: TGTGCCAGCAGCTTAGACTGGGACAGGCGGACTTCTAGCACAGATACGCAGTATTTT.

This clone was observed a handful of times. CDR3 DNA: TGCGCCAGCAGCCAAGATCTTGGGGACAGTGAAGCTTTCTTT. The encoded protein is CASSQDLGDSEAFF. The gene calls are TRBV4-1 and TRBJ1-1, with TRBD1 matching over 7 bases. Trimming cost V 0 bases and J 7 bases; bases outside gene matches: 5. The CDR3 covers 14 residues. The germline CDR1 and CDR2 sequences are MGHRA and YSYEKL.